The entry below describes one TCR beta chain. Its antigen is as yet unknown. As to treatment: roughly 11-day PBMC culture with coronavirus spike peptide pools or control peptides (ViraFEST assay). The ViraFEST method relied on peptide pools to expand antigen-specific T cells, followed by TCR sequencing. Half of the medium was exchanged for fresh IL-2 medium, first on day 3 and then on day 7. This entry belongs to a study of vaccination and CD4 T cells after COVID-19. Study background: Overlapping peptides covering the spike proteins of SARS-CoV-2, HCoV-NL63, HCoV-OC43 and HCoV-229E were added to stimulate cells.

Study-wide results and caveats: The rise in median SARS-CoV-2-reactive clonotypes, from around 19 to 38, was not significant.

An Oncomine TCR Beta short-read assay was used to sequence the DNA from cultured CD4+ T cells. Each CDR3 protein gets one entry after TCRdb re-called the PCR reads with MiXCR. The sample contains 13,000 to 15,000 distinct CDR3 sequences, 30% of which appear only once. From germline, CDR1 is SGHVS and CDR2 FQNEAQ. This CDR3 has 15 amino acids. With 6 bases removed from V and 4 bases from J, the gap between germline ends came to 16 bases. The sequence came from a human donor with COVID-19. Sequenced: cultured CD4+ T cells from blood. The V call is TRBV7-8, the J call TRBJ1-3; D is unresolved. Here the CDR3 DNA reads TGTGCCAGCAGTGCCGGTCCAGCCCCAGGAAACACCATATATTTT. Encoded protein: CASSAGPAPGNTIYF. The entire variable domain, with the rest obtained from reference TRBV7-8 and TRBJ1-3, is as follows: GAGVSQSPRYKVAKRGQDVALRCDPISGHVSLFWYQQALGQGPEFLTYFQNEAQLDKSGLPSDRFFAERPEGSVSTLKIQRTQQEDSAVYLCASSAGPAPGNTIYFGEGSWLTVV.